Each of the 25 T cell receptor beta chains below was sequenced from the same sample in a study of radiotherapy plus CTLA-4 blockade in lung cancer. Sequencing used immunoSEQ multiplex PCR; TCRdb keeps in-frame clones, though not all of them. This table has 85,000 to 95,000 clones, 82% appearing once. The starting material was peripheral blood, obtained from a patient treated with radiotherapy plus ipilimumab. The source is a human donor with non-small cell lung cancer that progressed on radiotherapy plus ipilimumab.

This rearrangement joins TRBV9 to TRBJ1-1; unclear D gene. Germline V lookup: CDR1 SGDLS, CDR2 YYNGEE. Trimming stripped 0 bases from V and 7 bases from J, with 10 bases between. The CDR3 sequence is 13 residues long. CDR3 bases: TGTGCCAGCAGCGTAGGTGGAGGGTTTGAAGCTTTCTTT. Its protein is CASSVGGGFEAFF. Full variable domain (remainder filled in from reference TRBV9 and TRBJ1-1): DSGVTQTPKHLITATGQRVTLRCSPRSGDLSVYWYQQSLDQGLQFLIQYYNGEERAKGNILERFSAQQFPDLHSELNLSSLELGDSALYFCASSVGGGFEAFFGQGTRLTVV.

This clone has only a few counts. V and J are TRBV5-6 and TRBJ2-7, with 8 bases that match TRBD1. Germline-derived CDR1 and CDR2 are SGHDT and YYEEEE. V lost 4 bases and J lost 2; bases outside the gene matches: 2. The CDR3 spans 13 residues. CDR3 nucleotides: TGTGCCAGCAGCGTGACAGGGGCCTACGAGCAGTACGTC. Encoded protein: CASSVTGAYEQYV.

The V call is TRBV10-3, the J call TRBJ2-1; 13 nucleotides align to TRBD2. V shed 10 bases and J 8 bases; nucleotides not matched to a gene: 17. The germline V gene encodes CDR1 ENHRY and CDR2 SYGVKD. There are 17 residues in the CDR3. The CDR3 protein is CATQKPLAGGESHEQFF. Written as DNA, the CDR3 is TGTGCCACCCAGAAACCACTAGCGGGAGGGGAGTCCCATGAGCAGTTCTTC.

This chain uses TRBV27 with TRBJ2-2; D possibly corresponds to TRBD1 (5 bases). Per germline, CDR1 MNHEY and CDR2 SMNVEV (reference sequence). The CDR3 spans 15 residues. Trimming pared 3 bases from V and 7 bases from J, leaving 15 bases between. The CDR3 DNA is TGTGCCAGCAGTTTTTTTGCCAGGGTCGGCGGGGAGCTGTTTTTT. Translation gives CASSFFARVGGELFF.

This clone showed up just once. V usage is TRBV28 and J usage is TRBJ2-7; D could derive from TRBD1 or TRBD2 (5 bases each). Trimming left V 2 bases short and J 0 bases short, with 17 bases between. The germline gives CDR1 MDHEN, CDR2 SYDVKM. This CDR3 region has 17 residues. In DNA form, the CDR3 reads TGTGCCAGCAGTTTACCGCCCGGGTCAGGGAGCTCCTACGAGCAGTACGTC. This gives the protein CASSLPPGSGSSYEQYV.

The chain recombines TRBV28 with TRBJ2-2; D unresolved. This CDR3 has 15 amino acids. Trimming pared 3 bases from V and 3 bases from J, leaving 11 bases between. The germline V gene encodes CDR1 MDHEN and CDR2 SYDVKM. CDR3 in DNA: TGTGCCAGCAGTTTCCCCGCCTTGGACACCGGGGAGCTGTTTTTT. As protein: CASSFPALDTGELFF.

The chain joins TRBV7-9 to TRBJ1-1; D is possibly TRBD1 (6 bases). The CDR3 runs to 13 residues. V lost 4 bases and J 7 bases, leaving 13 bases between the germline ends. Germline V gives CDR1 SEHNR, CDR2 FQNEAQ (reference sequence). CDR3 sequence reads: CASSSRTEGEAFF. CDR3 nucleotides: TGTGCCAGCAGCTCGCGGACAGAAGGTGAAGCTTTCTTT. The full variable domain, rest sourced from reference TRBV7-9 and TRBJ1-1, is DTGVSQNPRHKITKRGQNVTFRCDPISEHNRLYWYRQTLGQGPEFLTYFQNEAQLEKSRLLSDRFSAERPKGSFSTLEIQRTEQGDSAMYLCASSSRTEGEAFFGQGTRLTVV.

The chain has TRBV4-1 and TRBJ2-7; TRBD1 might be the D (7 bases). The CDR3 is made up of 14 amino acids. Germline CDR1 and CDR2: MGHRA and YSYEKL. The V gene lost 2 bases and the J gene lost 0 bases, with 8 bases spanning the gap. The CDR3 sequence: CASSQQGGSYEQYF. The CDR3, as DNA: TGCGCCAGCAGCCAACAGGGGGGCTCCTACGAGCAGTACTTC.

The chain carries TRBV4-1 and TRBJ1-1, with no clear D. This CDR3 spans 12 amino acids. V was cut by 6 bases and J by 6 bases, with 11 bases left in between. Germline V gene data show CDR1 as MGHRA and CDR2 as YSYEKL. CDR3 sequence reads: CASSASYPEAFF. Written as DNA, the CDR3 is TGCGCCAGCAGTGCTAGTTATCCTGAAGCTTTCTTT.

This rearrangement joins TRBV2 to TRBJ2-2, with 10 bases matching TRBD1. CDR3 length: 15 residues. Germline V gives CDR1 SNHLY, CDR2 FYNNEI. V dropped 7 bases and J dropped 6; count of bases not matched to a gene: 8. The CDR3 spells CASTRGQGRPGELFF. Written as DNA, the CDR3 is TGTGCCAGCACCCGGGGACAGGGGAGGCCCGGGGAGCTGTTTTTT.

The CDR3 nucleotides are TGTGCCAGCAGTTCCAGACAGGGGGCTTGGACCGGGGAGCTGTTTTTT. Protein product: CASSSRQGAWTGELFF. The rearrangement links TRBV27 to TRBJ2-2; TRBD1 matches at 10 bases. CDR3 size: 16 residues. CDR1 is MNHEY, CDR2 SMNVEV, per germline (reference sequence). V dropped 4 bases and J dropped 5; count of bases not matched to a gene: 7.

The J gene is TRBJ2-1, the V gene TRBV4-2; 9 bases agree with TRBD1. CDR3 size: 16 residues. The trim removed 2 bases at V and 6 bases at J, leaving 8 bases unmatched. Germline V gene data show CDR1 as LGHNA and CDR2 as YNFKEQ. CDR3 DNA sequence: TGTGCCAGCAGCCAAACTGGGACAGGGTTAGCCAATGAGCAGTTCTTC. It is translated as CASSQTGTGLANEQFF.

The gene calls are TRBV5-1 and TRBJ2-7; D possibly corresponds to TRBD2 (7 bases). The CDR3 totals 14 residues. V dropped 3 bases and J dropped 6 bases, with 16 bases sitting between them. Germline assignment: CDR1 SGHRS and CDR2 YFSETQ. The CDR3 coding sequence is TGCGCCAGCAGCTATGGGGAGGGGGGCCGCGAGCAGTACGTC. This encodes CASSYGEGGREQYV.

The CDR3 DNA reads TGCGCCAGCAGCTTGACGGCTAGTGGGAACACAGATACGCAGTATTTT. Encoded protein: CASSLTASGNTDTQYF. This chain links TRBV5-1 with TRBJ2-3; D unclear. This CDR3 is 16 amino acids long. Germline V CDR1 and CDR2: SGHRS, YFSETQ. V dropped 1 base and J dropped 2 bases, with 14 bases sitting between them.

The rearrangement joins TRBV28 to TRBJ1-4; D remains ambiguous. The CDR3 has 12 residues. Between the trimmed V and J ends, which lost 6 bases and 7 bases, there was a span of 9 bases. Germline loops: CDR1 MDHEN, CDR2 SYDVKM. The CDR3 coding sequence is TGTGCCAGCAGGTCTTCTCTTGAAAAACTGTTTTTT. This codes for CASRSSLEKLFF.

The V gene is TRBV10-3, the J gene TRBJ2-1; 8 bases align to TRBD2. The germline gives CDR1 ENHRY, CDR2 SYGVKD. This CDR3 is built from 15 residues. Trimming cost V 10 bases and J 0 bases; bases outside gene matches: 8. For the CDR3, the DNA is TGTGCCAGCACGAACAGCGGGAGCTCCTACAATGAGCAGTTCTTC. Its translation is CASTNSGSSYNEQFF.

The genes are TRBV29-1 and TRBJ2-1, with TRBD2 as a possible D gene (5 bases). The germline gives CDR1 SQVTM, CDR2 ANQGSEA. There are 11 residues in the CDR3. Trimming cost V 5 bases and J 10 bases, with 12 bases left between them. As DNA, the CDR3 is TGCAGCGTTAAGAGGGATGTGGAGCAGTTCTTC. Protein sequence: CSVKRDVEQFF.

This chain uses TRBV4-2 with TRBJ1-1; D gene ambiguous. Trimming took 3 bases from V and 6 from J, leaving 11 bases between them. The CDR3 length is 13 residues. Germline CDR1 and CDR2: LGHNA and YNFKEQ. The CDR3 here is CASSHAVRSEAFF. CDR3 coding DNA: TGTGCCAGCAGCCACGCCGTTCGGTCTGAAGCTTTCTTT.

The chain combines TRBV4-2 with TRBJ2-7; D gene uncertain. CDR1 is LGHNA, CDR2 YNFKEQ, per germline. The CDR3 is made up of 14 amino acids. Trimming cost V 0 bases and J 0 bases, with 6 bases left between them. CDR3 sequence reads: CASSQDRSSYEQYF. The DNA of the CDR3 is TGTGCCAGCAGCCAAGATAGGAGCTCCTACGAGCAGTACTTC.

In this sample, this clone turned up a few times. The CDR3 DNA is TGTGCCAGCAAGAAGAGCGACTATCAAGAGACCCAGTACTTC. Its translation is CASKKSDYQETQYF. V is TRBV7-9 and J is TRBJ2-5; TRBD2 is a possible D gene (5 bases). Looked up from germline, CDR1 is SEHNR and CDR2 is FQNEAQ (reference sequence). The CDR3 totals 14 residues. V gave up 7 bases and J gave up 2 bases, with 14 bases separating them.

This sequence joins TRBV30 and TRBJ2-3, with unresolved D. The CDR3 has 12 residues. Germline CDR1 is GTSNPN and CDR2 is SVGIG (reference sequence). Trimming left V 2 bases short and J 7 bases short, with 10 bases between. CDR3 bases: TGTGCCTGGAGTCCGAGCCGGTATACGCAGTATTTT. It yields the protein CAWSPSRYTQYF.

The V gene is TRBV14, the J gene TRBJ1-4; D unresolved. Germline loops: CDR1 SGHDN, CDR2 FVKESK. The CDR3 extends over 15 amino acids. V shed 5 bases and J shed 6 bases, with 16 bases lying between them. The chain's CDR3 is CASSDRDSSDEKLFF. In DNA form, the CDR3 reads TGTGCCAGCAGCGACCGTGACTCCAGTGATGAAAAACTGTTTTTT.

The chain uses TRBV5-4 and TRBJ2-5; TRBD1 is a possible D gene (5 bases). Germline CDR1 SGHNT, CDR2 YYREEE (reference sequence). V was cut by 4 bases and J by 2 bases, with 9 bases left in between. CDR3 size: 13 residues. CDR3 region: CASSRGPQETQYF. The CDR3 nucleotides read TGTGCCAGCAGCAGGGGTCCTCAAGAGACCCAGTACTTC.

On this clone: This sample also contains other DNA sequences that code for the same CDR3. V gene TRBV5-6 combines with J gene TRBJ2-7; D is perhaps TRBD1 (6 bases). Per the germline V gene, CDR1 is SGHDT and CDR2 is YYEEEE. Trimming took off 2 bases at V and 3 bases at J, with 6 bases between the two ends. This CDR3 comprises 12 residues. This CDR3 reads CASSLGGYEQYV. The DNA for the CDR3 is TGTGCCAGCAGCTTAGGGGGCTACGAGCAGTACGTC.

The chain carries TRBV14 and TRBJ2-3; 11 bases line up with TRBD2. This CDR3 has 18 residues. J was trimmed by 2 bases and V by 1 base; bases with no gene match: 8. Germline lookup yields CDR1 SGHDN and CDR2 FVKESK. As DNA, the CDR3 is TGTGCCAGCAGCCAAGTTTTCGGGACTAGCGGCTCCACAGATACGCAGTATTTT. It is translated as CASSQVFGTSGSTDTQYF.